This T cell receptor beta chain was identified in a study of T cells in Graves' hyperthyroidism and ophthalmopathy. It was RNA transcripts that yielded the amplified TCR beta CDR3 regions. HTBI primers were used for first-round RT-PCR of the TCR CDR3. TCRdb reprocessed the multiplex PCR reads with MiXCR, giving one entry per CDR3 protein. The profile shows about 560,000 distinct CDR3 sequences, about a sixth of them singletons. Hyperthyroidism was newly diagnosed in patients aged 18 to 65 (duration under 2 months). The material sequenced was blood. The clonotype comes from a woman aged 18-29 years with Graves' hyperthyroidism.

CDR3 region: CATSDLQANTGELFF. The CDR3 region has the DNA TGTGCCACCAGTGATTTGCAAGCGAACACCGGGGAGCTGTTTTTT. The V call is TRBV24-1, the J call TRBJ2-2; no clear D. CDR1 and CDR2 (germline): KGHDR, SFDVKD. Trimming stripped 0 bases from V and 0 bases from J, with 4 bases between. There are 15 residues in the CDR3.